This is a list of T cell receptor beta chains from one sample in a study of blood T cell repertoires in COVID-19. Repertoires were generated with immunoSEQ multiplex PCR, while TCRdb's copy carries only in-frame clones and drops some. The repertoire includes fewer than 300,000 clones, approximately 87% of them detected once, and about 2.5% sits in the top ten. Sequencing was done on a sample of peripheral blood. The receptors stem from an older woman with active or convalescent COVID-19. Both conserved end residues are part of each CDR3. D genes are given only for firm matches. Clone size is stated in some rows and not others, as once, few, many or a class when expanded.

TRBJ1-1 | TRBV3-1/TRBV3-2 | NA | once | TGTGCCAGCAGCCAAGGGGGGGTCACTGAAGCTTTCTTT | CASSQGGVTEAFF
TRBJ1-6 | TRBV18 | NA | NA | TGTGCCAGCTCACCGGGGGAGGCTTCACCCCTCCACTTT | CASSPGEASPLHF
TRBJ1-2 | TRBV2 | TRBD1 | NA | TGTGCCAGCGACAGGGAAGGGTATGGCTACACCTTC | CASDREGYGYTF
TRBJ2-5 | TRBV18 | TRBD2 | NA | TGTGCCAGCTCACCGTTCACTAGCGCCCAAGAGACCCAGTACTTC | CASSPFTSAQETQYF
TRBJ1-1 | TRBV5-6 | TRBD1 | NA | TGTGCCAGCAGCTATCCGACAGGGGTGAACACTGAAGCTTTCTTT | CASSYPTGVNTEAFF
TRBJ1-2 | TRBV5-1 | NA | NA | TGCGCCAGCAGCTTGGAGGGGCGAGGCTACACCTTC | CASSLEGRGYTF
TRBJ2-1 | TRBV5-1 | NA | NA | TGCGCCAGCAGCTTCTCCCAGGGGAACTACAATGAGCAGTTCTTC | CASSFSQGNYNEQFF
TRBJ2-1 | TRBV6-5 | NA | once | TGTGCCAGCAGTTACGAGCTGGGGACTCGGCAGTTCTTC | CASSYELGTRQFF
TRBJ1-2 | TRBV28 | NA | NA | TGTGCCAGCAGCCCCTCCGGGACACTTTTTAACTATGGCTACACCTTC | CASSPSGTLFNYGYTF
TRBJ2-7 | TRBV6-2/TRBV6-3 | TRBD2 | NA | TGTGCCAGCAGTTACATACGTAGCGGGATTGGGCTCGAGCAGTACTTC | CASSYIRSGIGLEQYF
TRBJ2-7 | TRBV18 | NA | NA | TGTGCCAGCTCACCAAACAGGCTGGACGAGCAGTACTTC | CASSPNRLDEQYF
TRBJ1-6 | TRBV28 | NA | NA | TGTGCCAGCAGACAGGGCAGTCCGGGATCACCCCTCCACTTT | CASRQGSPGSPLHF
TRBJ1-6 | TRBV28 | NA | NA | TGTGCCAGCAGTTTCGTCCAGTTAAATTCACCCCTCCACTTT | CASSFVQLNSPLHF
TRBJ1-2 | TRBV2 | NA | NA | TGTGCCAGTCACCTCGTGGCTAGTGGCTATGGCTACACCTTC | CASHLVASGYGYTF
TRBJ2-5 | TRBV4-2 | NA | NA | TGTGCCAGCAGCCAAGCCTTACAAGAGACCCAGTACTTC | CASSQALQETQYF
TRBJ2-7 | TRBV28 | TRBD1 | NA | TGTGCCAGCAGCCGGACAGGAGTCACCTACGAGCAGTACTTC | CASSRTGVTYEQYF
TRBJ2-7 | TRBV18 | TRBD1 | NA | TGTGCCAGCTCCTGGGGACAGCCCTTATTGTACGAGCAGTACTTC | CASSWGQPLLYEQYF
TRBJ2-7 | TRBV5-8 | NA | NA | TGTGCCAGCAGCTTCGGGACTCACCATCCCTACGAGCAGTACTTC | CASSFGTHHPYEQYF
TRBJ2-7 | TRBV9 | NA | NA | TGTGCCAGCAGCCCCCGATGGTGGGCCAAGCAGTACTTC | CASSPRWWAKQYF
TRBJ2-3 | TRBV7-9 | NA | NA | TGTGCCAGCAGCTTAATCGGGGATACGCAGTATTTT | CASSLIGDTQYF
TRBJ2-3 | TRBV7-9 | TRBD2 | NA | TGTGCCAGCAGCCGCGGGAGAGATACGCAGTATTTT | CASSRGRDTQYF
TRBJ2-5 | TRBV19 | TRBD1 | NA | TGTGCCAGTAGTATACGAGCCGGGACAGGGGGTCGGGAGACCCAGTACTTC | CASSIRAGTGGRETQYF
TRBJ2-5 | TRBV4-1 | TRBD2 | many | TGCGCCAGCAGCCAAGAGGGCAGCGGGGGGGGAGGAGAGACCCAGTACTTC | CASSQEGSGGGGETQYF
TRBJ1-1 | TRBV6-1 | NA | NA | TGTGCCAGCAGTGACCCGGGTGGCGGGGCGATGGGAGCTTTCTTT | CASSDPGGGAMGAFF
TRBJ1-6 | TRBV2 | NA | NA | TGTGCCAGCAGGGGCGGGGATTCACCCCTCCACTTT | CASRGGDSPLHF
TRBJ2-3 | TRBV5-1 | NA | NA | TGCGCCAGCAGCTTGGAACCACTCAGCACAGATACGCAGTATTTT | CASSLEPLSTDTQYF
TRBJ2-7 | TRBV6-5 | TRBD1 | NA | TGTGCCAGCAGTTACCGGACAGGGGGCAGGGAGCAGTACTTC | CASSYRTGGREQYF
TRBJ1-6 | TRBV7-3 | NA | NA | TGTGCCAGCAGCGCAGGGGCGAACTCACCCCTCCACTTT | CASSAGANSPLHF
TRBJ2-1 | TRBV6-6 | TRBD2 | NA | TGTGCCAGCAGTCTCCCGGGGGGGTCACGTACTGCCTACAATGAGCAGTTCTTC | CASSLPGGSRTAYNEQFF
TRBJ2-2 | TRBV30 | TRBD1 | NA | TGTGCCTGGAGTCCTCAGGGGGTCGGGGAGCTGTTTTTT | CAWSPQGVGELFF
TRBJ2-3 | TRBV5-6 | TRBD2 | NA | TGTGCCAGCAGCTCCCTCATCCGGGACTACACAGATACGCAGTATTTT | CASSSLIRDYTDTQYF
TRBJ1-1 | TRBV3-1/TRBV3-2 | NA | NA | TGTGCCAGCAGCCCGCCCGGGGAAACTGAAGCTTTCTTT | CASSPPGETEAFF
TRBJ1-2 | TRBV29-1 | NA | NA | TGCAGCGTTGAAGAGGGGGGAGGCTACACCTTC | CSVEEGGGYTF
TRBJ2-7 | TRBV6-1 | TRBD2 | NA | TGTGCCAGCAGTGAAGGACTAGCGGGAGACGAGCAGTACTTC | CASSEGLAGDEQYF
TRBJ1-1 | TRBV7-6 | TRBD1 | NA | TGTGCCAGCAGCCCCGGACAGGGGAGAGAAGGTTGGACTGAAGCTTTCTTT | CASSPGQGREGWTEAFF
TRBJ2-3 | TRBV7-2 | TRBD2 | NA | TGTGCCAGCAGCTGGACGGGGGGGCCGGAAGATACGCAGTATTTT | CASSWTGGPEDTQYF
TRBJ2-5 | TRBV7-2 | TRBD2 | NA | TGTGCCAGCAGCTTAGGAGGAGTTAGCGGGGGGGCCGGGGAGACCCAGTACTTC | CASSLGGVSGGAGETQYF
TRBJ1-4 | TRBV19 | TRBD1 | NA | TGTGCCAGTAGTATTCAGACAGGGGATGAAAAACTGTTTTTT | CASSIQTGDEKLFF
TRBJ1-2 | TRBV6-1 | NA | NA | TGTGCCAGCAGTGAAGTCTTCCCAGGATTTTATGGCTACACCTTC | CASSEVFPGFYGYTF
TRBJ1-1 | TRBV10-3 | NA | once | TGTGCCATCAGGGACACCATGAACACTGAAGCTTTCTTT | CAIRDTMNTEAFF
TRBJ1-1 | TRBV6-5 | NA | NA | TGTGCCAGCAGTTACGGATCGCCGGGAATAACTGAAGCTTTCTTT | CASSYGSPGITEAFF
TRBJ1-5 | TRBV27 | TRBD1 | NA | TGTGCCAGCAGTTTAAGGGGGCTGAACAATCAGCCCCAGCATTTT | CASSLRGLNNQPQHF
TRBJ1-5 | TRBV28 | TRBD1 | once | TGTGCCAGCAGTTTATATCGGTCAGGGGGAATGAGTCAGCCCCAGCATTTT | CASSLYRSGGMSQPQHF
TRBJ2-1 | TRBV5-1 | TRBD1 | NA | TGCGCCAGCAGCCGAACGACAGGGGCTATAGCTGAGCAGTTCTTC | CASSRTTGAIAEQFF
TRBJ1-2 | TRBV6-5 | NA | NA | TGTGCCAGCAGGAGGGGGTTTGCAGGGGAAAATGGCTACACCTTC | CASRRGFAGENGYTF
TRBJ2-5 | TRBV7-9 | TRBD1 | NA | TGTGCCAGCAGCCCTTGGCCCCCCGGGACAGGGGCCGAGACCCAGTACTTC | CASSPWPPGTGAETQYF
TRBJ1-1 | TRBV19 | NA | NA | TGTGCCAGTCTTCGCCGTTCGGGGGAAGTTGAAGCTTTCTTT | CASLRRSGEVEAFF
TRBJ2-7 | TRBV5-1 | TRBD1 | NA | TGCGCCAGCAGCGTGGGGACAGGTGTCTCCTACGAGCAGTACTTC | CASSVGTGVSYEQYF
TRBJ2-3 | TRBV10-1 | TRBD1 | NA | TGCGCCTGTAACCGGACAGGGAACACAGATACGCAGTATTTT | CACNRTGNTDTQYF